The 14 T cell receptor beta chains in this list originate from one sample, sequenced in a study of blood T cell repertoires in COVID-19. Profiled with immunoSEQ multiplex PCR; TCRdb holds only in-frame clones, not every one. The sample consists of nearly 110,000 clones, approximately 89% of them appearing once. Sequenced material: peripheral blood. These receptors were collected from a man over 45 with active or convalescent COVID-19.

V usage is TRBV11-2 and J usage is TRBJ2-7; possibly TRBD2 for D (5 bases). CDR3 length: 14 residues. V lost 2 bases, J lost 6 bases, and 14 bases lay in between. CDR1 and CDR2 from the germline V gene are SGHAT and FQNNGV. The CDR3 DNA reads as TGTGCCAGCAGCTTATCCCTAGCTAGCTTCGAGCAGTACTTC. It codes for CASSLSLASFEQYF.

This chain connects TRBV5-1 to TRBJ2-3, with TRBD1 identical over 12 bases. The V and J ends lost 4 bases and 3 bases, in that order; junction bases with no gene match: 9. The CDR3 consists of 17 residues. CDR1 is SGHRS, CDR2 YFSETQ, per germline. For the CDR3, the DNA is TGCGCCAGCAGCGCAGGGACAGGGGGCGGTGGAACAGATACGCAGTATTTT. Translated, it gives CASSAGTGGGGTDTQYF.

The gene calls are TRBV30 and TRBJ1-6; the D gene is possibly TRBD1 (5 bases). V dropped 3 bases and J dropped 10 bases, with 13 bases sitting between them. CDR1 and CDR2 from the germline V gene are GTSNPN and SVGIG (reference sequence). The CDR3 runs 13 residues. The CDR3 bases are TGTGCCTGGAGGATGGGGCCGGAATCACCCCTCCACTTT. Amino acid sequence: CAWRMGPESPLHF.

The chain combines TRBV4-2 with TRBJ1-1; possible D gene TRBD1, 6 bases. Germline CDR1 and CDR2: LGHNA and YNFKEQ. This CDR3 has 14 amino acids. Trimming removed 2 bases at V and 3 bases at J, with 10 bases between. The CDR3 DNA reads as TGTGCCAGCAGCCAAAGATCAGGGGACACTGAAGCTTTCTTT. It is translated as CASSQRSGDTEAFF.

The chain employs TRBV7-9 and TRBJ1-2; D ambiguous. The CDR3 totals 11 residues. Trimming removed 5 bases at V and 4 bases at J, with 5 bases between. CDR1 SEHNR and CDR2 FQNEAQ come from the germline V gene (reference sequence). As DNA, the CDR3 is TGTGCCAGCAGCCCCCTCTATGGCTACACCTTC. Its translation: CASSPLYGYTF.

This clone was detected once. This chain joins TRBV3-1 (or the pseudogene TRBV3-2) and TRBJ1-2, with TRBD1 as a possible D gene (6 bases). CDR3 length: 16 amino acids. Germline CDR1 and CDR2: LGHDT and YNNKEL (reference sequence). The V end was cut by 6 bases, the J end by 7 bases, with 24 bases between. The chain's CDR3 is CASSPHSARGRSGYTF. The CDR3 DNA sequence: TGTGCCAGCAGTCCCCACTCCGCCAGGGGCCGCAGTGGCTACACCTTC.

The CDR3 DNA is TGTGCCAGCTCACTTCGGGAGGGGGCGAGTAGTGGCTACACCTTC. Encoded protein: CASSLREGASSGYTF. V gene TRBV18 combines with J gene TRBJ1-2; TRBD1 agrees at 7 bases. There are 15 residues in the CDR3. V trimming: 4 bases; J trimming: 7 bases; junction bases outside the gene matches: 12. Germline V gives CDR1 KGHSH, CDR2 LQKENI.

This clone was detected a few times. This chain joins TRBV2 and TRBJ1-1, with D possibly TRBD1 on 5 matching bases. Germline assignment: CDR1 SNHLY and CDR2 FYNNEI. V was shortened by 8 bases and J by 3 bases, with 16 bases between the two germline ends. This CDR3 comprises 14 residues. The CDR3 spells CASGASREYTEAFF. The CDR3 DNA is TGTGCCAGCGGAGCCTCCAGGGAATACACTGAAGCTTTCTTT.

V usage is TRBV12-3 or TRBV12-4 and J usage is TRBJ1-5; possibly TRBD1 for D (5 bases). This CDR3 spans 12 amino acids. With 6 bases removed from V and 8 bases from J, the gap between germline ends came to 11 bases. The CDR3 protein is CASSAGNKPQHF. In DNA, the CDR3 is TGTGCCAGCAGCGCAGGGAATAAGCCCCAGCATTTT.

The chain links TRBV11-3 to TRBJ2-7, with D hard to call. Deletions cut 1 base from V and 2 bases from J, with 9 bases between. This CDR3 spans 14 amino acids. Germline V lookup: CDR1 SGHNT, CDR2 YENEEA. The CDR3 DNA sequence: TGTGCCAGCAGCTTAGGGGCGACGACCTACGAGCAGTACTTC. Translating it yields CASSLGATTYEQYF. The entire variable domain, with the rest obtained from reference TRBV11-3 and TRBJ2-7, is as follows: EAGVVQSPRYKIIEKKQPVAFWCNPISGHNTLYWYLQNLGQGPELLIRYENEEAVDDSQLPKDRFSAERLKGVDSTLKIQPAELGDSAVYLCASSLGATTYEQYFGPGTRLTVT.

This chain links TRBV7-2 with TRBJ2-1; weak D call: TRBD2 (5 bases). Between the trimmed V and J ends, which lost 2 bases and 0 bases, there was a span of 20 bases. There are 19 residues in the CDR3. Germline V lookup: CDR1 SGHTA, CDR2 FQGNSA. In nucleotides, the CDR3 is TGTGCCAGCAGCTTAATCCCCGGAGCGGCCTGGAGCTCCTACAATGAGCAGTTCTTC. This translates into CASSLIPGAAWSSYNEQFF.

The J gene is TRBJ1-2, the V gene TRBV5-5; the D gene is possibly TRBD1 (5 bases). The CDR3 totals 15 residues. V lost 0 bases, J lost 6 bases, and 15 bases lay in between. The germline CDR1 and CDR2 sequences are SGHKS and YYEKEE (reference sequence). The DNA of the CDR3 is TGTGCCAGCAGCTTGGCCCTACAGGATTCCGATGGCTACACCTTC. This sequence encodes CASSLALQDSDGYTF.

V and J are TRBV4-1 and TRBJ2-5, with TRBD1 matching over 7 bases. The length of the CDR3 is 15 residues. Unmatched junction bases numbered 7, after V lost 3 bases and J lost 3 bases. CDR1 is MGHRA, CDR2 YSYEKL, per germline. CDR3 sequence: CASSQSGQAEETQYF. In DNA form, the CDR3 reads TGCGCCAGCAGCCAGTCTGGACAGGCGGAAGAGACCCAGTACTTC.

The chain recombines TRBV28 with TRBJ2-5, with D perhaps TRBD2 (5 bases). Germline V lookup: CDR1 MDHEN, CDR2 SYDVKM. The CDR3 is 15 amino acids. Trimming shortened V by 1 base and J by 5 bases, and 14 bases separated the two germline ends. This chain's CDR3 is CASSLLKEAWETQYF. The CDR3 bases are TGTGCCAGCAGTTTATTAAAGGAGGCCTGGGAGACCCAGTACTTC.